This note documents a single TCR beta chain sequence. The data were obtained in a study of blood T cell repertoires in COVID-19. Turning to the study itself: Sites across the United States, Italy and Spain contributed samples from acute and convalescent COVID-19. The cDNA or gDNA used as material had been derived from T cells, B-cell-depleted T cells, or PBMCs.

With 3 bases clipped from V and 0 bases from J, the junction kept 8 bases outside the gene matches. CDR1 is SEHNR, CDR2 FQNEAQ, per germline (reference sequence). The CDR3 runs to 17 residues. In the original processing: Reference gene primer amplification gave estimated nucleated cell counts. The protocol was immunoSEQ multiplex PCR, while the TCRdb copy is restricted to in-frame clones and leaves out a portion. The V and J calls and clone size come from that table; D and trimming were worked out from the DNA. This sample has around 100,000 clones, with almost 80% found just once. The sequence was collected from a man between 65 and 85 years old with active or convalescent COVID-19. The sequencing sample was made of peripheral blood. The chain joins TRBV7-9 to TRBJ2-3, with 8 positions matching TRBD2. CDR3 nucleotide sequence: TGTGCCAGCAGCTTCCCACCAGCGGGGGAGAGCACAGATACGCAGTATTTT. The encoded protein is CASSFPPAGESTDTQYF.